This T cell receptor beta chain was observed in a study of blood T cell repertoires in COVID-19. For the study at large: Samples came from the United States, Italy and Spain, spanning acute and convalescent COVID-19. In each case, the material was cDNA or gDNA derived from T cells, B-cell-depleted T cells, or PBMCs.

Per the germline V gene, CDR1 is SGHAT and CDR2 is FQNNGV. This CDR3 is 14 amino acids long. V lost 6 bases to trimming and J lost 9 bases, with 15 bases between them. In its sample, this clone was seen a few times. Original processing notes: Reference gene primer amplification yielded estimated nucleated cell counts. The protocol was immunoSEQ multiplex PCR, while the TCRdb copy is restricted to in-frame clones and leaves out a portion. That table gives V, J and clone size, and the DNA gave D and trimming. This table has about 480,000 clones, 75% to 90% appearing once. This TCR was recovered from a woman between 25 and 40 years old with acute or convalescent COVID-19. The sequencing input was peripheral blood. The gene calls are TRBV11-2 and TRBJ1-6; D gene unclear. In nucleotides, the CDR3 is TGTGCCAGCAGTATCCGGGAGGGTTTTTCACCCCTCCACTTT. Translated: CASSIREGFSPLHF.